This is a list of T cell receptor beta chains from one sample in a study of T cell changes during pregnancy in multiple sclerosis. Produced via immunoSEQ multiplex PCR; TCRdb's table is partial and in-frame only. The top ten clones hold 0.27% of a sample with tens of thousands of clones, approximately 91% of them seen once. The specimen comprised CD4+ T cells from peripheral blood mononuclear cells, sampled in the second trimester of pregnancy. Receptors originate from a female donor with multiple sclerosis, enrolled in a pregnancy study. CDR3s include the opening cysteine and the closing phenylalanine or tryptophan. Size is stated for part of the rows, as once, few or many counts, or as a class when the clone is expanded.

J gene	clone size	V gene	CDR3 protein
TRBJ2-5	.	TRBV5-1	CASRRDGGPRETQYF
TRBJ2-7	.	TRBV7-9	CASSLAETGTRGDEQYF
TRBJ1-6	.	TRBV21-1	CASWGTSYNSPLHF
TRBJ1-2	.	TRBV19	CASSAGQGFYGYTF
TRBJ2-5	.	TRBV29-1	CSVAGQGTGETQYF
TRBJ1-3	once	TRBV11-2	CASSLKGAGRAGNTIYF
TRBJ1-1	.	TRBV2	CASSEQGVRNTEAFF
TRBJ1-5	.	TRBV11-1	CASSRDSSGPQHF
TRBJ1-1	.	TRBV11-2	CASSPSPTEAFF
TRBJ1-2	.	TRBV29-1	CSVWAEGGYTF
TRBJ2-7	.	TRBV7-8	CASSHRDRGSYEQYF
TRBJ2-1	.	TRBV11-2	CASSLVPRGGNEQFF
TRBJ2-3	.	TRBV6-1	CASSEETSGVGDTQYF
TRBJ2-4	.	TRBV27	CASSLLEQYKDIQYF
TRBJ1-2	.	TRBV20-1	CRVTGDYGYTF
TRBJ1-2	.	TRBV28	CASSPLPGGGGKPSF
TRBJ1-6	.	TRBV6-1	CASSENSPSPLHF
TRBJ1-2	.	TRBV10-3	CAITTGNYGYTF
TRBJ2-7	once	TRBV27	CASRPGQVAYEQYF
TRBJ2-7	.	TRBV29-1	CSVTRTSGRSYEQYF
TRBJ2-7	.	TRBV9	CASSVGLGGYTEQYF
TRBJ2-1	.	TRBV7-3	CASSGTGYNEQFF
TRBJ1-4	.	TRBV28	CASSLSEKLFF
TRBJ2-7	.	TRBV20-1	CSARQGYEQYF
TRBJ1-5	.	TRBV19	CASSQGTNQPQHF
TRBJ1-1	.	TRBV6-6	CASTMDSNMNTEAFF
TRBJ1-2	.	TRBV19	CASSNWTVANYGYTF
TRBJ2-7	.	TRBV9	CASSVDGLYEQYF
TRBJ1-3	.	TRBV5-1	CASSLAGGNTIYF
TRBJ1-5	once	TRBV2	CASRRGLQHQPQHF
TRBJ2-2	.	TRBV12-5	CASGSGGLDTGELFF
TRBJ2-1	once	TRBV27	CASSLGASYSYNEQFF
TRBJ1-2	.	TRBV6-1	CASRWDRAPYGYTF
TRBJ1-5	.	TRBV15	CATSSGWGQGTQPQHF
TRBJ2-3	once	TRBV7-8	CASSFPPLLSSYADTQYF
TRBJ2-5	.	TRBV6-5	CASSYARDSQETQYF
TRBJ2-1	.	TRBV5-6	CASSLQLVELNEQFF
TRBJ2-3	.	TRBV7-8	CASSLERGVFTDTQYF
TRBJ2-7	.	TRBV27	CASSPGQSYEQYF
TRBJ2-3	.	TRBV5-6	CASSFWTSGITDTQYF
TRBJ2-3	.	TRBV7-6	CASSFRQGTSGGFPDTQYF
TRBJ1-1	.	TRBV5-1	CASSATGGSNTEAFF
TRBJ1-1	.	TRBV5-1	CASSGTGKVGLNKNTEAFF
TRBJ2-7	.	TRBV5-4	CASSSTGTAISEQYF
TRBJ2-1	once	TRBV6-1	CASSALSGGLYNEQFF
TRBJ1-5	.	TRBV15	CATSRNRGRQPQHF
TRBJ2-5	.	TRBV4-1	CASSQGKPGGETQYF
TRBJ2-7	.	TRBV6-5	CASRRDPAYEQYF
TRBJ1-2	.	TRBV7-3	CASSLIGGARYGYTF
TRBJ1-6	.	TRBV5-1	CASSQTGVNSPLHF
TRBJ1-5	.	TRBV30	CAWSVGGPKRGQPQHF